This T cell receptor (beta chain) was documented in a study of T cell repertoires in ileal Crohn's disease. Germline-derived CDR1 and CDR2 are MRHNA and SNTAGT. V lost 2 bases and J 5 bases, leaving 9 bases between the germline ends. This CDR3 is built from 13 residues. Roughly 0.55 micrograms of biopsy DNA per sample underwent TCRB immunosequencing. TCRdb's copy holds only in-frame clones and misses some; the assay was immunoSEQ multiplex PCR. This table has some 15,000 clones, about 92% appearing once. Input material: ileal tissue. This sequence was found in an adult with Crohn's disease. The V gene is TRBV6-4, the J gene TRBJ2-5, with TRBD1 as a possible D gene (5 bases). CDR3 nucleotides: TGTGCCAGCAGTGACAGGGGTAAGGAGACCCAGTACTTC. Translation gives CASSDRGKETQYF.